A selection of T cell receptor beta chains follows, all from one sample in a study of T cells in Graves' hyperthyroidism and ophthalmopathy. Via MiXCR, TCRdb re-called the multiplex PCR reads, giving one row per CDR3 protein. There are about 640,000 distinct CDR3 sequences in the sample; 45% occur only once, and approximately 6.8% lies in the top ten. Sequenced input: peripheral blood or thyroid tissue (not recorded which). The receptor source for this set is an adult man with Graves' disease, either hyperthyroidism or ophthalmopathy (not recorded which). The CDR3 runs from the conserved cysteine through the conserved F or W. D genes are given only for firm matches. The size of a clone is reported for some rows only, either as once, few or many, or as a class for expanded clones.

TRBV25-1	8	NA	NA	TRBJ2-5	TGTGCCGACAGGACCCAGTACTTC	CADRTQYF
TRBV10-3	14	NA	NA	TRBJ2-5	TGTGCCAGCAGTTATAGTAAAAGGGGAAAGACCCAGTACTTC	CASSYSKRGKTQYF
TRBV12-3/TRBV12-4	14	NA	few	TRBJ2-7	TGTGCCAGCAGTCGACGGGGGGCGGGATACGAGCAGTACTTC	CASSRRGAGYEQYF
TRBV12-3/TRBV12-4	15	NA	NA	TRBJ1-5	TGTGCCAGCAGTTTATTAGGGGGGGTTGGGCAGCCCCAGCATTTT	CASSLLGGVGQPQHF
TRBV14	14	TRBD2	NA	TRBJ2-5	TGTGCCAGTGGAGGACGGGGGGAGTTGGAGACCCAGTACTTC	CASGGRGELETQYF
TRBV3-1	13	NA	NA	TRBJ2-5	TGTGCCAGCAGCCAAGAGAACCACGAGACCCAGTACTTC	CASSQENHETQYF
TRBV12-3/TRBV12-4	14	TRBD1	few	TRBJ2-7	TGTGCCAGCAGCTGGGACAGGGGGGGCTACGAGCAGTACTTC	CASSWDRGGYEQYF
TRBV9	14	NA	few	TRBJ2-5	TGTGCCAGCAGCACCTCTCGGGGAAAAGAGACCCAGTACTTC	CASSTSRGKETQYF
TRBV29-1	14	NA	many	TRBJ2-7	TGCAGCGTTGAAACCGGGGATAGCTCCTACGAGCAGTACTTC	CSVETGDSSYEQYF
TRBV2	12	TRBD1	NA	TRBJ1-1	TGTGCTGAACTAACAGGGGGCGGTGAAGCTTTCTTT	CAELTGGGEAFF
TRBV20-1	17	NA	many	TRBJ2-6	TGCAGTGCTAGATCCTTGTCGCAGGGCTCTGGGGCCAACGTCCTGACTTTC	CSARSLSQGSGANVLTF
TRBV20-1	15	TRBD2	few	TRBJ2-5	TGCAGTGCTAGAGCCGGACTAGCGGGAGCGGAGACCCAGTACTTC	CSARAGLAGAETQYF
TRBV2	15	TRBD1	NA	TRBJ1-5	TGTGCCAGCAGAGATAACAGGGGTAACAATCAGCCCCAGCATTTT	CASRDNRGNNQPQHF
TRBV9	15	TRBD1	few	TRBJ1-2	TGTGCCAGCAGCGACCAGGGGGCGCTTAACTATGGCTACACCTTC	CASSDQGALNYGYTF
TRBV7-3	14	NA	NA	TRBJ1-4	TGTGCCAGCAGCGGATACAGGGCCGATGAAAAACTGTTTTTT	CASSGYRADEKLFF
TRBV7-2	19	TRBD1	NA	TRBJ2-7	TGTGCCAGCAGCTCTGGCCCCTCTCCCGGGACAGGGGTCTCCTACGAGCAGTACTTC	CASSSGPSPGTGVSYEQYF
TRBV7-9	19	TRBD1	once	TRBJ1-5	TGCGCCAGCAGCCAAGACTCAAGGGACAGCCGGTTGGGAAATCAGCCCCAGCATTTT	CASSQDSRDSRLGNQPQHF
TRBV9	14	NA	NA	TRBJ2-6	TGTGCCAGCAGCGTCGGACAGGGGGCCAACGTCCTGACTTTC	CASSVGQGANVLTF
TRBV19	11	NA	once	TRBJ1-4	TGTGCCAGTAGGAGTAGTGAAAAACTGTTTTTT	CASRSSEKLFF
TRBV11-1	16	TRBD1	NA	TRBJ1-1	TGTGCCAGCAGCCTCCGTTCTCGACAGGGGAGCACTGAAGCTTTCTTT	CASSLRSRQGSTEAFF
TRBV6-5	16	TRBD1	once	TRBJ1-5	TGTGCCAGCAGTTTCGAAGGGGGCTGGGACGGTCAGCCCCAGCATTTT	CASSFEGGWDGQPQHF
TRBV30	13	NA	NA	TRBJ1-3	TGCGCCTGGAGTTGGGATCTCGGAAACACCATATATTTT	CAWSWDLGNTIYF
TRBV12-3/TRBV12-4	16	NA	few	TRBJ1-5	TGTGCCAGCAGTAACCGGTGGCCGTCCGGAAATCAGCCCCAGCATTTT	CASSNRWPSGNQPQHF
TRBV7-6	16	NA	NA	TRBJ1-1	TGTGCCAGCAGCTTAGGAGGTGATCTAAGAAACACTGAAGCTTTCTTT	CASSLGGDLRNTEAFF
TRBV7-9	22	TRBD2	NA	TRBJ2-5	TGTGCCAGCAGCTTAGAAGTTCTAGCGGGGGGCAGCCCGCCGACCGTTCAAGAGACCCAGTACTTC	CASSLEVLAGGSPPTVQETQYF
TRBV12-3/TRBV12-4	11	TRBD1	few	TRBJ1-4	TGTGCCAGCGGAACAGGGGGAAAACTGTTTTTT	CASGTGGKLFF
TRBV9	15	NA	NA	TRBJ1-1	TGTGCCAGCAGCGTAGATAGGGGGATGGACACTGAAGCTTTCTTT	CASSVDRGMDTEAFF
TRBV9	13	NA	few	TRBJ1-1	TGTGCCAGCAGCCCCCGGACATCGGTTGAAGCTTTCTTT	CASSPRTSVEAFF
TRBV7-9	17	TRBD1	few	TRBJ2-6	TGTGCCAGCAGCGACAGGGCAGATCTCTCTGGGGCCAACGTCCTGACTTTC	CASSDRADLSGANVLTF
TRBV2	15	NA	few	TRBJ1-5	TGTGCCAGCAGTGTCGCCGGTTACGGCAATCAGCCCCAGCATTTT	CASSVAGYGNQPQHF
TRBV14	13	NA	few	TRBJ1-2	TGTGCCAGCAGCCAAGTTTCGGATTATGGCTACACCTTC	CASSQVSDYGYTF
TRBV7-6	16	TRBD1	NA	TRBJ1-4	TGTGCCAGCAGTCCTAACACAGGGGGCGCGGTTGAAAAACTGTTTTTT	CASSPNTGGAVEKLFF